These T cell receptor beta chains were read from a single sample in a study of blood T cell repertoires in COVID-19. Here immunoSEQ multiplex PCR was the method, and the copy in TCRdb shows in-frame clones only, minus some. This sample carries about 220,000 clones, around 84% of them seen once, and the ten largest clones take roughly 21%. Material: peripheral blood. These receptor sequences come from a man aged 25-45 years with active or convalescent COVID-19. Each CDR3 is given with its conserved first and last residue. A D gene is named only where the DNA matches it firmly. The listing skips clone size in some rows; elsewhere it reads once, few, many or a size class.

-	-	TRBV11-3	TRBJ1-6	CASSFGAEFNSPLHF	TGTGCCAGCTCATTTGGGGCCGAATTTAATTCACCCCTCCACTTT
-	-	TRBV18	TRBJ1-5	CASSPTGGGRGNQPQHF	TGTGCCAGCTCACCAACTGGGGGCGGGCGGGGGAATCAGCCCCAGCATTTT
-	-	TRBV27	TRBJ1-2	CASRLGGNGYTF	TGTGCCAGCAGGCTAGGCGGAAATGGCTACACCTTC
-	-	TRBV28	TRBJ1-6	CASSSPPGGQFGSPLHF	TGTGCCAGCAGTTCCCCTCCGGGGGGGCAGTTTGGTTCACCCCTCCACTTT
-	-	TRBV19	TRBJ2-5	CASSIGGRAQETQYF	TGTGCCAGTAGTATAGGGGGCCGGGCCCAAGAGACCCAGTACTTC
-	TRBD1	TRBV19	TRBJ1-4	CASTLGQPNEKLFF	TGTGCCAGTACCCTGGGACAGCCCAATGAAAAACTGTTTTTT
-	TRBD1	TRBV18	TRBJ2-1	CASSPRPLGTGNNEQFF	TGTGCCAGCTCACCACGACCTCTGGGGACAGGTAACAATGAGCAGTTCTTC
-	TRBD2	TRBV27	TRBJ2-7	CASSLRRGSSYEQYF	TGTGCCAGCAGTTTAAGGCGGGGGAGCTCCTACGAGCAGTACTTC
-	-	TRBV15	TRBJ1-2	CATSRGNYGYTF	TGTGCCACCAGTCGGGGTAACTATGGCTACACCTTC
few	-	TRBV7-9	TRBJ1-5	CASGVGANQPQHF	TGTGCCAGCGGAGTCGGCGCAAATCAGCCCCAGCATTTT
-	-	TRBV4-2	TRBJ1-5	CASSQRVGNQPQHF	TGTGCCAGCAGCCAACGGGTCGGCAATCAGCCCCAGCATTTT
few	-	TRBV7-2	TRBJ1-6	CASSLGIESSPLHF	TGTGCCAGCAGCTTAGGCATAGAGAGTTCACCCCTCCACTTT
-	-	TRBV11-3	TRBJ1-1	CASSSGGKVGTEAFF	TGTGCCAGCAGCTCCGGAGGGAAGGTGGGCACTGAAGCTTTCTTT
-	-	TRBV6-2/TRBV6-3	TRBJ1-2	CASSYTEQAGYTF	TGTGCCAGCAGTTACACCGAGCAGGCGGGCTACACCTTC
-	TRBD1	TRBV7-6	TRBJ2-1	CASSLYRGDSNNEQFF	TGTGCCAGCAGCCTTTACAGGGGAGATAGCAACAATGAGCAGTTCTTC
-	-	TRBV11-3	TRBJ1-6	CASSLDWKGTSPFPLHF	TGTGCCAGCAGCTTAGATTGGAAAGGGACTAGTCCTTTCCCCCTCCACTTT
-	TRBD1	TRBV27	TRBJ1-1	CATRTGGTEAFF	TGTGCCACCCGGACAGGGGGCACTGAAGCTTTCTTT
-	-	TRBV6-1	TRBJ2-7	CASSEYGIGQGPYEQYF	TGTGCCAGCAGTGAATATGGTATTGGGCAGGGCCCCTACGAGCAGTACTTC
-	-	TRBV7-9	TRBJ2-2	CASSFAGADTGELFF	TGTGCCAGCAGCTTCGCAGGGGCGGACACCGGGGAGCTGTTTTTT
-	TRBD1	TRBV10-3	TRBJ1-5	CAISETGGQPQHF	TGTGCCATCAGTGAGACAGGGGGTCAGCCCCAGCATTTT
-	-	TRBV7-2	TRBJ2-6	CASSSTGANVLTF	TGTGCCAGCAGCTCAACTGGGGCCAACGTCCTGACTTTC
-	TRBD2	TRBV18	TRBJ2-1	CASSRGTSGEQFF	TGTGCCAGCTCCCGGGGGACTAGCGGTGAGCAGTTCTTC
-	-	TRBV28	TRBJ1-1	CASQDRSYTF	TGTGCCAGCCAAGACAGGTCCTACACTTTT
-	-	TRBV23-1	TRBJ2-1	CASSQSGGSAYNEQFF	TGCGCCAGCAGTCAATCTGGGGGGAGTGCTTACAATGAGCAGTTCTTC
-	TRBD2	TRBV6-2/TRBV6-3	TRBJ2-1	CASSYSGTSGGLTYNEQFF	TGTGCCAGCAGTTACTCCGGGACTAGCGGGGGCCTGACCTACAATGAGCAGTTCTTC
-	TRBD2	TRBV28	TRBJ2-7	CASSLRQGLLAGGEQYF	TGTGCCAGCAGTTTAAGACAGGGGCTACTAGCGGGGGGCGAGCAGTACTTC
-	TRBD2	TRBV5-4	TRBJ2-1	CASSPVGGGRHEQFF	TGTGCCAGCAGCCCGGTCGGGGGGGGGCGTCATGAGCAGTTCTTC
-	-	TRBV7-2	TRBJ1-5	CASSLDRVGNQPQHF	TGTGCCAGCAGCTTAGACAGGGTTGGCAATCAGCCCCAGCATTTT
few	TRBD2	TRBV7-8	TRBJ2-1	CATRGGVFYNEQFF	TGTGCCACCCGGGGGGGGGTCTTCTACAATGAGCAGTTCTTC